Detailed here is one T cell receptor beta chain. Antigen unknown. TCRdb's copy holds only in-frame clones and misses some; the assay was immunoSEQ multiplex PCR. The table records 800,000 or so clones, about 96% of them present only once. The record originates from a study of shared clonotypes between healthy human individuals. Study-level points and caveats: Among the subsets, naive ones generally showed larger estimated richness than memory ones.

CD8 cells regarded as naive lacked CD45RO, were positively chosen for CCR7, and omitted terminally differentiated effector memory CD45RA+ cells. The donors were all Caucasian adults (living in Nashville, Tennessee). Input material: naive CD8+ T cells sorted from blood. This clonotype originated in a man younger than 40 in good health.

The CDR3 DNA reads as TGTGCCAGCAGTGAAAATAACGCCGGCGGGAAGGGTAGGGGCTACACCTTC. Protein product: CASSENNAGGKGRGYTF. The chain joins TRBV25-1 to TRBJ1-2; D remains ambiguous. The germline V and J ends were trimmed by 2 bases and 8 bases, with 24 bases remaining between them. The CDR3 loop spans 17 amino acids. Germline CDR1 reads MGHDK; CDR2 reads SYGVNS.